This is a list of T cell receptor beta chains from one sample in a study of blood T cell repertoires in COVID-19. Profiling relied on immunoSEQ multiplex PCR, and the TCRdb table lists in-frame clones only, not all of them. Of over 55,000 clones listed, 65% to 85% are singletons. Input material: peripheral blood. Every receptor here comes from a man older than 75 with COVID-19, enrolled during active disease. CDR3s include the opening cysteine and the closing phenylalanine or tryptophan. D genes are given only for firm matches. Only some rows state a clone size, as once, few, many or a class for expanded clones.

v_gene,j_gene,abundance,d_gene,CDR3nt,CDR3aa
TRBV13,TRBJ2-2,-,-,TGTGCCAGCAGCGATTACCGGGGCGGGGAGCTGTTTTTT,CASSDYRGGELFF
TRBV4-3,TRBJ2-1,-,TRBD1,TGCGCCAGCAGCCAGGACAGGGGTGAGCAGTTCTTC,CASSQDRGEQFF
TRBV24-1,TRBJ2-1,few,TRBD2,TGTGCCACCAGTGTGGGACTAGAGAACAATGAGCAGTTCTTC,CATSVGLENNEQFF
TRBV15,TRBJ1-5,-,-,TGTGCCACCAGCAGAGATTATGAGAGAACAGCCGATCAGCCCCAGCATTTT,CATSRDYERTADQPQHF
TRBV11-3,TRBJ2-7,-,TRBD2,TGTGCCAGCAGCTCCTTTGGTAGCGGGGGCTACGAGCAGTACTTC,CASSSFGSGGYEQYF
TRBV7-9,TRBJ1-1,-,TRBD1,TGTGCCAGCAGCTTCGGGACAGGGAGCACTGAAGCTTTCTTT,CASSFGTGSTEAFF
TRBV2,TRBJ1-2,-,-,TGTGCCAGCAAAGCAGGATCCTTTGGTGGGGGCTACACCTTC,CASKAGSFGGGYTF
TRBV6-2/TRBV6-3,TRBJ2-1,-,TRBD2,TGTGCCAGCATCCCCAGGGAGGGCCGAAGGAAGAGAGGTGAGCAGTTCTTC,CASIPREGRRKRGEQFF
TRBV7-2,TRBJ2-1,once,TRBD2,TGTGCCAGCAGCCCTGGACTAGCCTACAATGAGCAGTTCTTC,CASSPGLAYNEQFF
TRBV7-9,TRBJ1-2,-,-,TGTGCCAGCAGCTCATCCCCACAGGTGTTAGGAAAATTC,CASSSSPQVLGKF
TRBV11-2,TRBJ1-1,few,-,TGTGCCAGCAGCTTACCAGGGTTTAGGACCACTGAAGCTTTCTTT,CASSLPGFRTTEAFF
TRBV6-5,TRBJ1-2,-,TRBD1,TGTGCCAGCAGTTCAAACCGACAGGGGAACTATGGCTACACCTTC,CASSSNRQGNYGYTF
TRBV5-6,TRBJ2-5,few,TRBD1,TGTGCCAGCAGTGGGACAGGGGAAGAGACCCAGTACTTC,CASSGTGEETQYF
TRBV14,TRBJ1-6,few,-,TGTGCCAGCAGCCAAGATAGCACGAATTCACCCCTCCACTTT,CASSQDSTNSPLHF
TRBV6-6,TRBJ1-2,-,-,TGTGCCAGCAGTTCCGTCTTACAGGTGCTTGGTGGTGGCTACACCTTC,CASSSVLQVLGGGYTF
TRBV2,TRBJ2-5,-,-,TGTGCCAGCAATATAGCGGAGACCCAGTACTTC,CASNIAETQYF
TRBV12-5,TRBJ2-5,-,-,TGTGCTAGTGGTTTGGGAGCAGAGACCCAGTACTTC,CASGLGAETQYF
TRBV19,TRBJ2-4,-,-,TGTGCCAGTAGTAAGCCCCTAGGCGGAAACATTCAGTACTTC,CASSKPLGGNIQYF
TRBV12-5,TRBJ1-1,-,TRBD1,TGTGCTAGTGGTGTCGCAGGGGGCGGTTTCGACACTGAAGCTTTCTTT,CASGVAGGGFDTEAFF
TRBV7-3,TRBJ2-7,-,-,TGTGCCAGCAGCTTAACTGCAGGGGACACCGACGAGCAGTACTTC,CASSLTAGDTDEQYF
TRBV5-1,TRBJ1-2,-,TRBD1,TGCGCCAGCAGCCGAGACAGGGGCGGGAACTATGGCTACACCTTC,CASSRDRGGNYGYTF
TRBV28,TRBJ2-7,-,-,TGTGCCAGCCAGACGGGTAGAAACGAGCAGTACTTC,CASQTGRNEQYF
TRBV4-3,TRBJ1-1,once,-,TGCGCCAGCAGCCAAGGGGGGGAGGGGTACACTGAAGCTTTCTTT,CASSQGGEGYTEAFF
TRBV5-4,TRBJ1-1,-,TRBD1,TGTGCCAGCAGCTCCGGACAGGCGAACACTGAAGCTTTCTTT,CASSSGQANTEAFF
TRBV6-4,TRBJ1-1,-,TRBD1,TGTGCCACAAGGGGGACAGGGGTCACTGAAGCTTTCTTT,CATRGTGVTEAFF
TRBV4-1,TRBJ1-2,once,-,TGCGCCAGCAGCCAAGCTTCCCCTAACTATGGCTACACCTTC,CASSQASPNYGYTF
TRBV14,TRBJ1-6,few,-,TGTGCCAGCAGCCAAGTCGGAGGGGTATCACCCCTCCACTTT,CASSQVGGVSPLHF
TRBV7-2,TRBJ2-7,-,-,TGTGCCAGCAGCTTTGGCAGGGCCTACGAGCAGTACTTC,CASSFGRAYEQYF
TRBV3-1/TRBV3-2,TRBJ2-3,-,-,TGTGCCAGCAGCCAAGACCGAGATACGCAGTATTTT,CASSQDRDTQYF
TRBV19,TRBJ2-2,-,-,TGTGCCAGTAGCCCCCTCGACAGAAACACCGGGGAGCTGTTTTTT,CASSPLDRNTGELFF
TRBV10-1,TRBJ2-1,once,TRBD2,TGCGCCAGCTCCCTCGGACTAGCGGGGGATAATGAGCAGTTCTTC,CASSLGLAGDNEQFF
TRBV7-2,TRBJ2-5,-,TRBD2,TGTGCCAGCAGCTTAGTCGGGGGGGGGCCGGAAGAGACCCAGTACTTC,CASSLVGGGPEETQYF
TRBV6-2/TRBV6-3,TRBJ2-7,-,TRBD1,TGTGCCAGCAGTCCAGGGGGAGAACTGGTCTACGAGCAGTACTTC,CASSPGGELVYEQYF
TRBV4-3,TRBJ1-6,-,-,TGCGCCAGCAGCCAAGAAAAGACCCAGGGCACGACCCTCCACTTT,CASSQEKTQGTTLHF
TRBV7-9,TRBJ2-3,-,-,TGTGCCAGCAGTAGATTGGGCACAGATACGCAGTATTTT,CASSRLGTDTQYF
TRBV5-1,TRBJ2-4,-,-,TGCGCCAGCAGCTTGGGTACAGGGCCAGGCATTCAGTACTTC,CASSLGTGPGIQYF
TRBV28,TRBJ1-2,-,-,TGTGCCAGCGCCCGCGGGGCTGACTATGGCTACACCTTC,CASARGADYGYTF